The following is a T cell receptor (beta chain) sequence with its context. The target of this receptor is not known. Base qualities are not provided; no much larger clone lies one nucleotide away. The High Capacity cDNA Reverse Transcription Kit was used to reverse transcribe all of the isolated RNA, meaning that expressed TCRB transcripts were what got sequenced. Naive, central memory and regulatory T cell samples underwent deep immunoSEQ sequencing, averaging about 3.57 million total reads per sample. After sorted cells were lysed in RLT buffer, RNA was extracted with DNase-treated RNeasy Micro or Mini kits, with the choice depending on cell number. To prevent cross-contamination, every cell subset was processed on its own, while patient and healthy donor samples were processed together. TCRB sequences were amplified from cDNA with the immunoSEQ multiplex PCR, producing 87-bp fragments spanning the CDR3 region. Sequencing of the amplicons was performed on the Illumina HiSeq platform. As for the authors' bioinformatics: PCR bias was corrected computationally using synthetic template baselines, and reads within Hamming distance 2 were collapsed, with unmergeable singletons discarded. Reads were aligned against IMGT so that V, D and J genes, CDR3 length and insertions or deletions at six rearrangement sites could be assigned. Within each subset, clonotype counts were normalized to sorted cell number, and only after that were true diversity and Gini coefficients computed with the tcR R package. The overlap coefficient, calculated on TCRB nucleotide sequences, was used to measure repertoire sharing. In TCRdb, the immuneACCESS table is reduced to in-frame sequences with V and J assigned. These tables do not hold every clone; where another copy was compared, an unresolved V gene accounts for under half, and the others remain unexplained. V and J calls and clone size are as listed in that table; D and trimming were resolved from the DNA. This sample holds roughly 50,000 clones; around 40% were observed only once. Approximately 1.5% of the sample is in the top ten clones.

This sample is drawn from a study of beta chain features in type 1 diabetes (dated by TCRdb to 2016 to 2019). Looking at the study overall: Mean age, gender distribution, total cell number and subset yield were not different between patients and healthy donors. A total of around 100 million sorted cells were examined across all samples, and RNA yield correlated strongly with the number of cells per subset. Regulatory and stem cell-like memory subsets were isolated from only 8 patients and about eight healthy donors, whereas naive and central memory subsets came from all 30 or so donors. In the study, TCRB repertoires of sorted circulating CD4+ T cell subsets from recently diagnosed type 1 diabetes patients were compared with those of matched healthy donors.

Points the paper makes about the study in general: Shorter templates might have been favored by PCR, but patient and control samples were amplified and corrected together, so both groups would have been affected equally by any skew. Because cDNA was sequenced instead of genomic DNA, activated cells with high expression could be over-represented, although the groups did not differ in activation or CD3 levels. Patients with type 1 diabetes made fewer insertions and deleted more nucleotides at VDJ recombination sites, implying thymic rearrangement abnormalities. In all four CD4+ subsets, TCRB CDR3 length was moderately but significantly shorter in type 1 diabetes patients. Only small numbers of individuals were included in the HLA sub-analyses, which left unresolved whether HLA type had any influence on TCRB rearrangement. Naive, central memory and regulatory TCRB repertoires appeared to be more similar among patients than among healthy donors.

From each donor, a single peripheral blood sample of about 120 mL on average was drawn into heparinised tubes. Naive, central memory, regulatory and stem cell-like memory CD4+ T cells were sorted on a BD FACSAria II using a panel including CD45RO, CCR7, CD25, CD127, CD95 and CD27. All sorted populations exceeded 95% purity. PBMCs were isolated right away by Lymphoprep density gradient centrifugation and were stained directly, without culture. Samples were stained and sorted in pairs, with one healthy donor and one patient per experiment, so that batch effects were minimized. The germline V gene (reference sequence) specifies LNHDA as CDR1 and SQIVND as CDR2. Reading from cysteine to phenylalanine, the CDR3 counts 15 amino acids. Only the CDR3 part of the read is kept: 45 bases, read in frame from the first base. V loses 2 bases at its end and J loses 2 bases; junction bases beyond the gene matches: 3.

Sequencing was performed on Tregs from blood. The cell subset or site label, read with the paper, signifies: regulatory CD4+ T cells. This TCR came from a man aged 25-40 years with type 1 diabetes. The chain joins TRBV19 to TRBJ2-7; TRBD2 lines up with 10 middle nucleotides. In nucleotide form, the sequence is TGTGCCAGTAGTATATGGACTAGCGGTACCTACGAGCAGTACTTC. It specifies CASSIWTSGTYEQYF.